The 11 T cell receptor beta chains below all came from one sample that was sequenced in a study of shared clonotypes between healthy human individuals (dated by TCRdb to 2020 to 2021). Library preparation was by the immunoSEQ multiplex PCR assay. TCRdb's version of the immuneACCESS table is confined to in-frame rearrangements and falls short of the full clone set. An unresolved V gene accounts for under half of the shortfall where checked; the remainder is of unknown origin. The sample data list 950,000 to 1,200,000 clones, and about 80% of these were observed just once. In total, the top ten clones hold 0.89% of the sample. Sequencing used memory CD4+ T cells from PBMCs. The cell subset or site label corresponds to: CD45RA-negative fraction. These receptors all come from a man aged 18-30 years in good health. Some clones in this sample may be carry-over from other donors' samples.

V gene TRBV29-1 combines with J gene TRBJ1-1, with a weak D call TRBD1 (6 bases). Trimming took off 4 bases at V and 0 bases at J, with 9 bases between the two ends. The CDR3 runs 13 residues. CDR1 is SQVTM, CDR2 ANQGSEA, per germline. CDR3 residues: CSVVGQLNTEAFF. The CDR3 nucleotides read TGCAGCGTTGTAGGACAGCTGAACACTGAAGCTTTCTTT.

This chain uses TRBV5-6 with TRBJ2-1; weak D call: TRBD1 (6 bases). V was pared by 0 bases and J by 6 bases, with 16 bases between. The CDR3 totals 16 residues. Germline V lookup: CDR1 SGHDT, CDR2 YYEEEE. The chain's CDR3 is CASSLAGRGLFNEQFF. CDR3 nucleotide sequence: TGTGCCAGCAGCTTGGCCGGCAGGGGATTATTCAATGAGCAGTTCTTC.

This clone has just a few counts. This rearrangement joins TRBV30 to TRBJ1-2; tentatively, D is TRBD1 (6 bases). Trimming pared 3 bases from V and 5 bases from J, leaving 10 bases between. In germline, CDR1 is GTSNPN, CDR2 SVGIG (reference sequence). This CDR3 is built from 12 residues. CDR3 in DNA: TGTGCCTGGAGGAGGGGGTTATATGGCTACACCTTC. Amino acid sequence: CAWRRGLYGYTF.

The sample holds many counts of this clone. The rearrangement uses TRBV2 and TRBJ1-1; D perhaps matches TRBD1 (5 bases). Trimming pared 4 bases from V and 3 bases from J, leaving 12 bases between. Germline values: CDR1 SNHLY, CDR2 FYNNEI. The CDR3 sequence is 14 residues long. The CDR3 DNA reads TGTGCCAGCAGTGTCGGCAGGGAGTACACTGAAGCTTTCTTT. It is translated as CASSVGREYTEAFF.

This clone was observed once. The chain couples TRBV28 to TRBJ2-3; unclear D gene. Trimming stripped 3 bases from V and 0 bases from J, with 10 bases between. This CDR3 region has 15 residues. Germline CDR1 and CDR2: MDHEN and SYDVKM. CDR3 amino acids: CASSFFYMSTDTQYF. The CDR3 region has the DNA TGTGCCAGCAGTTTTTTTTACATGAGCACAGATACGCAGTATTTT.

The chain couples TRBV7-8 to TRBJ2-2, with 7 nucleotides matching TRBD1. Germline V gene lookup returns CDR1 SGHVS and CDR2 FQNEAQ. With V trimmed by 4 bases and J by 6 bases, 8 bases remained unmatched. The CDR3 spans 15 residues. CDR3 residues: CASSYSRGRAGELFF. In DNA, the CDR3 is TGTGCCAGCAGCTACTCTAGGGGGCGGGCCGGGGAGCTGTTTTTT.

The chain employs TRBV5-1 and TRBJ1-4; D unresolved. Per the germline V gene, CDR1 is SGHRS and CDR2 is YFSETQ. The ends were cut back, 5 bases at V and 5 bases at J, with 13 bases in the middle. The CDR3 runs to 14 residues. In DNA form, the CDR3 reads TGCGCCAGCAGTCAGTTGGCCCTAAATGAAAAACTGTTTTTT. Protein: CASSQLALNEKLFF.

The chain employs TRBV9 and TRBJ2-1; 8 positions match TRBD1. This CDR3 spans 15 amino acids. CDR1 is SGDLS, CDR2 YYNGEE, per germline. The V segment lost 0 bases and the J segment 5 bases; nucleotides outside the gene matches: 4. The DNA of the CDR3 is TGTGCCAGCAGCGTAGCTAGGACAGGGCACAATGAGCAGTTCTTC. This encodes CASSVARTGHNEQFF.

The J gene is TRBJ1-1, the V gene TRBV4-3; no reliable D call. V was cut by 0 bases and J by 6 bases, with 14 bases left in between. The germline CDR1 and CDR2 sequences are LGHNA and YSLEER. CDR3 size: 15 residues. The CDR3 loop reads CASSQELHPDAEAFF. CDR3 bases: TGCGCCAGCAGCCAAGAGCTCCACCCGGACGCTGAAGCTTTCTTT.

This chain uses TRBV11-2 with TRBJ2-5, with TRBD1 as a possible D gene (5 bases). CDR1 and CDR2 from the germline V gene are SGHAT and FQNNGV. V lost 1 base to trimming and J lost 1 base, with 13 bases between them. This CDR3 is built from 16 residues. The CDR3 sequence is CASSLVRGPPQETQYF. In DNA, the CDR3 is TGTGCCAGCAGCTTAGTTAGGGGCCCTCCCCAAGAGACCCAGTACTTC. Using reference TRBV11-2 and TRBJ2-5 for the parts outside the CDR3, the full variable domain is EAGVAQSPRYKIIEKRQSVAFWCNPISGHATLYWYQQILGQGPKLLIQFQNNGVVDDSQLPKDRFSAERLKGVDSTLKIQPAKLEDSAVYLCASSLVRGPPQETQYFGPGTRLLVL.

The chain is built from TRBV14 and TRBJ1-2; D not certain. The CDR3 is 14 residues long. CDR1 and CDR2 from the germline V gene are SGHDN and FVKESK. V was pared by 2 bases and J by 6 bases, with 13 bases between. DNA of the CDR3: TGTGCCAGCAGCCAACAGGAGAAAGGTGATGGCTACACCTTC. It codes for CASSQQEKGDGYTF.